This T cell receptor beta chain emerged from a study of T cell repertoires in cytomegalovirus infection. Study as a whole: An indication of both CMV infection and matching HLA type came from public TCR beta signatures.

Remarks on this clonotype: Its specificity is unknown. This may come from a read error, since a much larger clone is one base off.

Whole-study results and caveats: Carriage of CMV together with the relevant HLA was identifiable through cumulative public TCR beta family frequency.

Germline assignment: CDR1 LNHNV and CDR2 YYDKDF (reference sequence). This CDR3 region has 17 residues. From the reads, TCRdb called clonotypes with MiXCR, one entry per CDR3 protein. The data hold almost 300,000 distinct CDR3 sequences, with approximately 8.9% observed a single time. The V call is TRBV15, the J call TRBJ2-7, with TRBD1 matching 10 bases. The TCR originated in a human donor in good health (CMV status not recorded). Some clones in this sample may be carry-over from other donors' samples. The sequencing input was PBMCs. CDR3 amino acids: CVTSRDGQGQGFYEQYV. CDR3 DNA: TGTGTCACCAGCAGAGATGGCCAGGGACAGGGGTTCTACGAGCAGTACGTC.